Listed below are T cell receptor beta chains from one sample, sequenced in a study of human CD8 memory T cell subsets. No DNA is given; TCRdb re-called the 5' RACE reads and lists each CDR3 protein once. There are more than 6,000 distinct CDR3 sequences in the sample, with around a fifth held by the top ten. The sequenced material came from CD8+ stem-like memory T cells (TSCM and TCM) sorted from PBMCs. These receptors all stem from a human donor in good health. CDR3s include the opening cysteine and the closing phenylalanine or tryptophan. Expanded clones get a size class; other rows say once, few or many, or leave the size out.

clone size: -
V gene: TRBV7-9
J gene: TRBJ2-3
CDR3 protein: CASSPGLAETDTQYF

clone size: -
V gene: TRBV14
J gene: TRBJ1-3
CDR3 protein: CASSQDWPSYRDGNTIYF

clone size: -
V gene: TRBV7-6
J gene: TRBJ2-1
CDR3 protein: CASSLGLDEQFF

clone size: -
V gene: TRBV4-3
J gene: TRBJ2-1
CDR3 protein: CASSQDRTGGNEQFF

clone size: -
V gene: TRBV21-1
J gene: TRBJ1-6
CDR3 protein: CASSKASGHYNSPLHF

clone size: -
V gene: TRBV4-2
J gene: TRBJ2-5
CDR3 protein: CASSQAIWGDSQETQYF

clone size: medium-sized
V gene: TRBV24-1
J gene: TRBJ2-7
CDR3 protein: CATSDLQSGYEQYF

clone size: -
V gene: TRBV27
J gene: TRBJ1-5
CDR3 protein: CASSPLMENNQPQHF

clone size: -
V gene: TRBV5-8
J gene: TRBJ1-5
CDR3 protein: CASSLDGYSNQPQHF

clone size: -
V gene: TRBV7-9
J gene: TRBJ2-1
CDR3 protein: CASSLVILAAYNEQFF

clone size: -
V gene: TRBV7-9
J gene: TRBJ2-3
CDR3 protein: CASSGDGEGTQYF

clone size: -
V gene: TRBV2
J gene: TRBJ2-3
CDR3 protein: CASSEGTASTDTQYF

clone size: medium-sized
V gene: TRBV13
J gene: TRBJ1-1
CDR3 protein: CASSPQGGGTEAFF

clone size: medium-sized
V gene: TRBV29-1
J gene: TRBJ2-7
CDR3 protein: CSVEDWGRTGAYEQYF

clone size: -
V gene: TRBV20-1
J gene: TRBJ2-7
CDR3 protein: CSARDLSRAYEQYF

clone size: -
V gene: TRBV27
J gene: TRBJ1-1
CDR3 protein: CASSLNTEAFF

clone size: -
V gene: TRBV20-1
J gene: TRBJ2-2
CDR3 protein: CSALHQTSGGLNTGELFF

clone size: -
V gene: TRBV19
J gene: TRBJ2-1
CDR3 protein: CASSIRDYDNEQFF

clone size: medium-sized
V gene: TRBV5-1
J gene: TRBJ1-1
CDR3 protein: CASSQDSGMNTEAFF

clone size: -
V gene: TRBV7-9
J gene: TRBJ2-7
CDR3 protein: CASSLSGPSEYEQYF

clone size: -
V gene: TRBV7-9
J gene: TRBJ2-1
CDR3 protein: CASRPLGASGLWDNEQFF

clone size: -
V gene: TRBV20-1
J gene: TRBJ2-5
CDR3 protein: CSARGQLGETQYF

clone size: -
V gene: TRBV21-1
J gene: TRBJ2-7
CDR3 protein: CASSTRTSGGSPGEQYF

clone size: -
V gene: TRBV10-3
J gene: TRBJ1-1
CDR3 protein: CAISESATDITNTEAFF

clone size: medium-sized
V gene: TRBV19
J gene: TRBJ1-1
CDR3 protein: CASSIQPDGDTEAFF

clone size: -
V gene: TRBV7-9
J gene: TRBJ1-5
CDR3 protein: CASSYGPGSNQPQHF

clone size: -
V gene: TRBV9
J gene: TRBJ2-7
CDR3 protein: CASSGDGYEQYF

clone size: -
V gene: TRBV30
J gene: TRBJ2-1
CDR3 protein: CAWSDPAVEQSSYNEQFF

clone size: -
V gene: TRBV12-3/TRBV12-4
J gene: TRBJ2-1
CDR3 protein: CASSPVGVYNEQFF

clone size: -
V gene: TRBV6-2/TRBV6-3
J gene: TRBJ2-3
CDR3 protein: CASSSRQATDTQYF

clone size: -
V gene: TRBV3-1
J gene: TRBJ2-7
CDR3 protein: CASSQDKARLSYEQYF

clone size: -
V gene: TRBV20-1
J gene: TRBJ2-1
CDR3 protein: CSAPRGEANEQFF

clone size: medium-sized
V gene: TRBV28
J gene: TRBJ1-5
CDR3 protein: CAGRQGNQPQHF

clone size: -
V gene: TRBV2
J gene: TRBJ2-7
CDR3 protein: CASSEMRGLYEQYF

clone size: medium-sized
V gene: TRBV4-2
J gene: TRBJ1-4
CDR3 protein: CASSQPRDGHEKLFF

clone size: -
V gene: TRBV29-1
J gene: TRBJ1-3
CDR3 protein: CSVERVPSGNTIYF

clone size: -
V gene: TRBV20-1
J gene: TRBJ1-1
CDR3 protein: CSALRGNTEAFF

clone size: -
V gene: TRBV20-1
J gene: TRBJ2-7
CDR3 protein: CSARGTSGHEQYF

clone size: -
V gene: TRBV7-9
J gene: TRBJ2-2
CDR3 protein: CASSLGDTGELFF

clone size: -
V gene: TRBV12-3/TRBV12-4
J gene: TRBJ1-5
CDR3 protein: CASSFQEARRGQPQHF

clone size: -
V gene: TRBV7-8
J gene: TRBJ1-1
CDR3 protein: CASSLMMGANTEAFF

clone size: -
V gene: TRBV10-1
J gene: TRBJ2-1
CDR3 protein: CASTQLDHNEQFF

clone size: -
V gene: TRBV5-5
J gene: TRBJ2-1
CDR3 protein: CASSFWTGYDEQFF

clone size: -
V gene: TRBV4-3
J gene: TRBJ2-2
CDR3 protein: CASSQLAGAGELFF

clone size: medium-sized
V gene: TRBV7-6
J gene: TRBJ1-5
CDR3 protein: CASSLAADRYDNQPQHF

clone size: -
V gene: TRBV9
J gene: TRBJ1-1
CDR3 protein: CASSAHLGQNTEAFF

clone size: -
V gene: TRBV4-1
J gene: TRBJ2-1
CDR3 protein: CASSQGLADYNEQFF

clone size: -
V gene: TRBV19
J gene: TRBJ1-1
CDR3 protein: CASQDGLMNTEAFF

clone size: -
V gene: TRBV13
J gene: TRBJ1-1
CDR3 protein: CASRPTGAEAFF

clone size: -
V gene: TRBV6-5
J gene: TRBJ1-1
CDR3 protein: CASSYSGPGTEAFF

clone size: -
V gene: TRBV5-5
J gene: TRBJ1-2
CDR3 protein: CASRDGTGYGYTF

clone size: medium-sized
V gene: TRBV11-3
J gene: TRBJ1-2
CDR3 protein: CASSLGQAAGGADYGYTF

clone size: -
V gene: TRBV4-3
J gene: TRBJ1-2
CDR3 protein: CASSQGGEDGYTF

clone size: -
V gene: TRBV13
J gene: TRBJ2-7
CDR3 protein: CASSHGTGGLGEQYF

clone size: -
V gene: TRBV3-1
J gene: TRBJ2-1
CDR3 protein: CASGPTSGSIYEQFF

clone size: -
V gene: TRBV11-2
J gene: TRBJ1-1
CDR3 protein: CASSFTEATEAFF

clone size: -
V gene: TRBV20-1
J gene: TRBJ1-1
CDR3 protein: CSARGGQGDTEAFF